A single T cell receptor beta chain is shown here with its context. The entry originates in a study of blood T cells in healthy people across ages. V shed 5 bases, J shed 0 bases, and the junction held 18 bases outside the gene matches. This CDR3 is 21 amino acids long. Germline CDR1 is SGHTA and CDR2 is FQGNSA. Next came a second PCR, run for about 6 to 12 cycles, which used a sample-barcoded 5' primer along with a J-beta primer mix. TCRdb analysed the 5' RACE reads with MiXCR anew, one entry per CDR3 protein. The data show 1.2 million to 1.5 million distinct CDR3 sequences, 42% seen once. This chain uses TRBV7-2 with TRBJ2-1; 11 bases fit TRBD2. The sequencing input was blood. The sequence was collected from a woman under 30 in good health. The CDR3 loop is CASSQLALGTSGRLSYNEQFF. Written as DNA, the CDR3 is TGTGCCAGCAGCCAGTTAGCGCTTGGGACTAGCGGACGACTCTCCTACAATGAGCAGTTCTTC.